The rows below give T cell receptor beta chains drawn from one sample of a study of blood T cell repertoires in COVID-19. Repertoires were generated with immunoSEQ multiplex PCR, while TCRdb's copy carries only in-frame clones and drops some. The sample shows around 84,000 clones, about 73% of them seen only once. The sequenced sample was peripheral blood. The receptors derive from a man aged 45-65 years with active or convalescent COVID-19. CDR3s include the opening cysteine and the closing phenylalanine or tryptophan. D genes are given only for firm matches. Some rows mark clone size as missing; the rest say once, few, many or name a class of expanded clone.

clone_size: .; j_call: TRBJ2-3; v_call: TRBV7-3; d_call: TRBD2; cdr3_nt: TGTGCCAGCAGCCCCCGACTAGCTGGTGGCACAGATACGCAGTATTTT; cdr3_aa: CASSPRLAGGTDTQYF
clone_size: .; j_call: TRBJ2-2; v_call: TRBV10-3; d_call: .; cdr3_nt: TGTGCCATCAGTGAGTCTTTACAGCTGACCGGGGAGCTGTTTTTT; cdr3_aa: CAISESLQLTGELFF
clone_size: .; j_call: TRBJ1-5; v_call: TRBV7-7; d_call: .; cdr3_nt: TGTGCCAGCAGCTTAGGTGAGGGTCAGCCCCAGCATTTT; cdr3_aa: CASSLGEGQPQHF
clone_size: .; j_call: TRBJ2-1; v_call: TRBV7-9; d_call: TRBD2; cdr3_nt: TGTGCCAGCAGCCAGACTAGCGGGGGGGCTTATGAGCAGTTCTTC; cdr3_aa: CASSQTSGGAYEQFF
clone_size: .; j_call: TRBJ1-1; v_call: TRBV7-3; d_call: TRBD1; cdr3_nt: TGTGCCAGCAGCCCCGACAGGGGGCGGACTGAAGCTTTCTTT; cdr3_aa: CASSPDRGRTEAFF
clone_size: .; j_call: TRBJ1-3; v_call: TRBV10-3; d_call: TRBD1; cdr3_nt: TGTGCCATCAGGGCACCAGGGGGCGGCAACACCATATATTTT; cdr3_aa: CAIRAPGGGNTIYF
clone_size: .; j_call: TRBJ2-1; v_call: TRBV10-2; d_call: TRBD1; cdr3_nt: TGCGCCAGCCAAGGTCAGAGGACAGGGGTTGTCGATGAGCAGTTCTTC; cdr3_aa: CASQGQRTGVVDEQFF
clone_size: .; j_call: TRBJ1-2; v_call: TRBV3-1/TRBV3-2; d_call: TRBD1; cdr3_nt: TGTGCCAGCAGCCAAAGGACAGGAGTGGGCTATGGCTACACCTTC; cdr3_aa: CASSQRTGVGYGYTF
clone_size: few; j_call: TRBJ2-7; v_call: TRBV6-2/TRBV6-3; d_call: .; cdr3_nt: TGTGCCAGCAGTTACGTGGAGGGGGCGGGGGAGCAGTACTTC; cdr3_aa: CASSYVEGAGEQYF
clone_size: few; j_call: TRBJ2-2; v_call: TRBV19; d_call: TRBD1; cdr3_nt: TGTGCCAGTAGGGAAGGACAGGGGAACACCGGGGAGCTGTTTTTT; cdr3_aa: CASREGQGNTGELFF
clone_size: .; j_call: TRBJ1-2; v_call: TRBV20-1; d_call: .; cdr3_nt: TGCAGTGCTAGAGTAGACTATGGCTACACCTTC; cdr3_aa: CSARVDYGYTF
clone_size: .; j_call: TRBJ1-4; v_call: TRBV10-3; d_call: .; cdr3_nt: TGTGCCACCCTAAATCAGGGCGGCGGTGAAAAACTGTTTTTT; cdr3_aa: CATLNQGGGEKLFF
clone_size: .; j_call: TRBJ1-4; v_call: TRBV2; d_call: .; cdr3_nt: TGTGCCAGCAGTGAAATGGGGGCCTATAATGAAAAACTGTTTTTT; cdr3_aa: CASSEMGAYNEKLFF
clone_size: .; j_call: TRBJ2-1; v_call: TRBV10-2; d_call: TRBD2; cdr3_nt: TGCGCCAGCAGTGAGCCCCCGATAGCGGGGGACAATGAGCAGTTCTTC; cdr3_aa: CASSEPPIAGDNEQFF
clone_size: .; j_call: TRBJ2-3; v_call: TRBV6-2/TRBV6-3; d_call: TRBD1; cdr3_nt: TGTGCCAGCAGCCCGGACAGGGGGACAGATACGCAGTATTTT; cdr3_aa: CASSPDRGTDTQYF
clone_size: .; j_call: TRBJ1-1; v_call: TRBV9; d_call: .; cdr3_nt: TGTGCCAGCAGCGTAGCTGGGGAGGCCGAAGCTTTCTTT; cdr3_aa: CASSVAGEAEAFF
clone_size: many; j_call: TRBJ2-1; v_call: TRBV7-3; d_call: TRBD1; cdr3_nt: TGTGCCAGCAGCTTAAGCCCTGGGACAGGATGGGATGAGCAGTTCTTC; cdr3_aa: CASSLSPGTGWDEQFF
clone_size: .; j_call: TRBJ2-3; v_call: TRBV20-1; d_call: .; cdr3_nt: TGCAGTGCTTGTGTAGCGGATTCTAGCACAGATACGCAGTATTTT; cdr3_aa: CSACVADSSTDTQYF
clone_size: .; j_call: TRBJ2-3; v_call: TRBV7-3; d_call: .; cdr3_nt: TGTGCCAGCAGCTTAGCAGGGGCAGGCGCCACAGATACGCAGTATTTT; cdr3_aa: CASSLAGAGATDTQYF
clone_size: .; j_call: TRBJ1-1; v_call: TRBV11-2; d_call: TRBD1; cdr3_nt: TGTGCCAGCAGCCCTAGGGCGGGACAGTCTCACACTGAAGCTTTCTTT; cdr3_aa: CASSPRAGQSHTEAFF
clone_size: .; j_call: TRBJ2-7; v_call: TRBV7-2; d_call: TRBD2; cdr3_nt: TGTGCCAGCAGCCTCAACGCGGGGGGGCCGAACGAGCAGTACTTC; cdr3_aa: CASSLNAGGPNEQYF
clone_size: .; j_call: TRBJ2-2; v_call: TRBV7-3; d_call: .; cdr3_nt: TGTGCCAGCAGCTTTTCCAGGGGCGGGGAGCTGTTTTTT; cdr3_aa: CASSFSRGGELFF
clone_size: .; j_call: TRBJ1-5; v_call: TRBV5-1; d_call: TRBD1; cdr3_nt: TGCGCCAGCAGCGGGGACAGCCTCAATCAGCCCCAGCATTTT; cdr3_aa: CASSGDSLNQPQHF